A selection of T cell receptor beta chains follows, all from one sample in a study of regulatory T cells in long-lasting Graves disease. Via MiXCR, TCRdb re-called the multiplex PCR reads, giving one row per CDR3 protein. The sample records some 230,000 distinct CDR3 sequences, around 20% being singletons. The material was peripheral blood mononuclear cells (PBMCs), obtained at new diagnosis, from a patient treated with antithyroid drugs. These receptors all stem from a female donor with Graves disease. Both conserved end residues are part of each CDR3. D genes are given only for firm matches. Clone size appears in some rows only: once, few, many, or a class for an expanded clone.

v_gene	len	abundance	d_gene	j_gene	CDR3aa	CDR3nt
TRBV7-9	12	many	NA	TRBJ1-1	CASSRAWTEAFF	TGTGCCAGCAGCCGCGCGTGGACTGAAGCTTTCTTT
TRBV11-2	17	NA	TRBD1	TRBJ1-6	CASSPGDRGSYNSPLHF	TGTGCCAGCAGCCCCGGGGACAGGGGCTCCTATAATTCACCCCTCCACTTT
TRBV20-1	18	many	TRBD2	TRBJ2-1	CSAVGLAGSHLSYNEQFF	TGCAGTGCGGTGGGACTAGCGGGAAGCCATCTCTCCTACAATGAGCAGTTCTTC
TRBV9	14	many	NA	TRBJ1-2	CASSVATGDYGYTF	TGTGCCAGCAGCGTAGCGACAGGTGACTATGGCTACACCTTC
TRBV28	13	many	TRBD2	TRBJ2-4	CASRLAGKNIQYF	TGTGCCAGCAGGCTAGCGGGTAAAAACATTCAGTACTTC
TRBV27	14	many	NA	TRBJ2-3	CASSFQSPSDTQYF	TGTGCCAGCAGTTTCCAGAGCCCGTCAGATACGCAGTATTTT
TRBV18	15	few	NA	TRBJ1-1	CASSPRAGQITEAFF	TGTGCCAGCTCACCACGGGCTGGGCAGATCACTGAAGCTTTCTTT
TRBV7-8	15	many	TRBD2	TRBJ2-2	CASRRTSGNTGELFF	TGTGCCAGCAGAAGGACTAGCGGGAACACCGGGGAGCTGTTTTTT
TRBV29-1	13	many	NA	TRBJ2-7	CSAQTGSSYEQYF	TGCAGCGCCCAAACGGGGTCATCCTACGAGCAGTACTTC
TRBV19	13	many	NA	TRBJ1-1	CASNNRENTEAFF	TGTGCCAGTAACAACAGGGAGAACACTGAAGCTTTCTTT
TRBV7-2	15	many	TRBD2	TRBJ2-3	CASSSGLAGADTQYF	TGTGCCAGCAGCTCGGGACTAGCGGGAGCAGATACGCAGTATTTT
TRBV11-2	14	many	NA	TRBJ2-7	CASSPNQDLYEQYF	TGTGCCAGCAGTCCTAACCAGGATCTTTACGAGCAGTACTTC
TRBV18	15	many	TRBD1	TRBJ1-1	CASSPLKGTDTEAFF	TGTGCCAGCTCACCGTTGAAAGGGACAGACACTGAAGCTTTCTTT
TRBV20-1	16	many	NA	TRBJ2-3	CSAPPLTGKNTDTQYF	TGCAGTGCGCCTCCCTTGACTGGAAAAAACACAGATACGCAGTATTTT
TRBV30	14	many	TRBD2	TRBJ2-5	CAWRVSGRQETQYF	TGTGCCTGGAGGGTTAGCGGGAGGCAAGAGACCCAGTACTTC
TRBV7-6	17	many	TRBD2	TRBJ2-1	CASSSPAAGDRINEQFF	TGTGCCAGCAGCTCCCCCGCAGCGGGAGATAGAATCAATGAGCAGTTCTTC
TRBV4-2	18	NA	TRBD2	TRBJ2-5	CASSQGLAGGSYQETQYF	TGTGCCAGCAGCCAGGGACTAGCGGGAGGGAGCTACCAAGAGACCCAGTACTTC
TRBV27	16	many	NA	TRBJ1-2	CASSPLTVPNIYGYTF	TGTGCCAGCAGTCCATTGACAGTCCCGAATATCTATGGCTACACCTTC
TRBV2	15	many	NA	TRBJ2-1	CASSGFVRGYNEQFF	TGTGCCAGCAGTGGTTTTGTTAGGGGATACAATGAGCAGTTCTTC
TRBV30	13	many	TRBD1	TRBJ1-4	CAWARGGAGKLFF	TGTGCCTGGGCCAGGGGGGGCGCGGGAAAACTGTTTTTT
TRBV27	13	many	NA	TRBJ2-1	CASRPDGSVEQFF	TGTGCCAGCAGGCCGGACGGGAGCGTTGAGCAGTTCTTC
TRBV20-1	18	NA	TRBD2	TRBJ2-7	CSARDLGTSGRAGYEQYF	TGCAGTGCTAGGGATCTCGGGACTAGCGGGAGGGCCGGGTACGAGCAGTACTTC
TRBV19	14	many	NA	TRBJ2-5	CASNSGRTQETQYF	TGTGCCAGTAATAGTGGGCGGACCCAAGAGACCCAGTACTTC
TRBV6-5	16	many	NA	TRBJ1-5	CASSYQYTGFGQPQHF	TGTGCCAGCAGTTACCAGTACACAGGGTTTGGGCAGCCCCAGCATTTT
TRBV12-3/TRBV12-4	15	NA	NA	TRBJ2-3	CASSYREDYTDTQYF	TGTGCCAGCAGTTACAGGGAAGATTACACAGATACGCAGTATTTT
TRBV18	16	NA	NA	TRBJ1-1	CASSLVVAGGTTEAFF	TGTGCCAGCTCCTTGGTGGTCGCAGGCGGGACTACTGAAGCTTTCTTT
TRBV29-1	15	many	TRBD2	TRBJ2-3	CSVAQGTSGKDTQYF	TGCAGCGTTGCTCAAGGGACTAGCGGGAAGGATACGCAGTATTTT
TRBV2	12	few	TRBD1	TRBJ1-2	CASDRDRLGYTF	TGTGCCAGCGACAGGGATCGTCTAGGCTACACCTTC
TRBV6-1	12	many	NA	TRBJ2-1	CASRSLIGEQFF	TGTGCCAGCAGATCCCTGATCGGTGAGCAGTTCTTC
TRBV6-2/TRBV6-3	17	many	TRBD2	TRBJ2-1	CASRGTQTSGRWNEQFF	TGTGCCAGCAGGGGAACACAAACTAGCGGGAGATGGAATGAGCAGTTCTTC
TRBV7-3	15	many	NA	TRBJ2-1	CASSLSRDSYNEQFF	TGTGCCAGCAGCTTAAGTCGGGACTCCTACAATGAGCAGTTCTTC
TRBV2	15	many	TRBD1	TRBJ1-5	CASSERPGGTQPQHF	TGTGCCAGCAGTGAAAGGCCAGGGGGCACTCAGCCCCAGCATTTT
TRBV6-2/TRBV6-3	17	many	NA	TRBJ1-4	CASSPFHLDRTNEKLFF	TGTGCCAGCAGCCCTTTCCACTTGGATCGGACTAATGAAAAACTGTTTTTT
TRBV2	13	many	NA	TRBJ1-5	CASNGGLNQPQHF	TGTGCCAGCAATGGGGGGCTCAATCAGCCCCAGCATTTT
TRBV6-1	17	NA	NA	TRBJ2-1	CASSELGALSLFNEQFF	TGTGCCAGCAGTGAATTGGGGGCTTTGAGCCTTTTCAATGAGCAGTTCTTC
TRBV28	13	many	NA	TRBJ2-5	CASSLRNSETQYF	TGTGCCAGCAGTTTACGGAATTCGGAGACCCAGTACTTC
TRBV5-5	15	many	NA	TRBJ1-1	CASSLLTGLNTEAFF	TGTGCCAGCAGCTTACTAACAGGTTTGAACACTGAAGCTTTCTTT
TRBV28	14	many	NA	TRBJ2-6	CASTGPYGANVLTF	TGTGCCAGCACAGGGCCGTACGGGGCCAACGTCCTGACTTTC
TRBV19	13	many	NA	TRBJ1-4	CASKASGEEKLFF	TGTGCCAGTAAGGCCTCCGGGGAAGAAAAACTGTTTTTT
TRBV2	16	many	NA	TRBJ1-3	CASSEYGPPGGNTIYF	TGTGCCAGCAGCGAATACGGGCCACCGGGTGGAAACACCATATATTTT
TRBV12-3/TRBV12-4	14	many	TRBD2	TRBJ2-2	CASKLAGGPGELFF	TGTGCCAGCAAACTAGCGGGAGGGCCCGGGGAGCTGTTTTTT
TRBV7-2	14	many	NA	TRBJ2-3	CASSPGLGTDTQYF	TGTGCCAGCAGCCCGGGACTTGGCACAGATACGCAGTATTTT
TRBV6-1	13	NA	NA	TRBJ1-1	CASRRGKDTEAFF	TGTGCCAGCAGGCGGGGGAAGGACACTGAAGCTTTCTTT
TRBV12-3/TRBV12-4	14	NA	NA	TRBJ1-4	CASRETGPNEKLFF	TGTGCCAGCAGGGAGACAGGACCTAATGAAAAACTGTTTTTT
TRBV12-3/TRBV12-4	14	many	NA	TRBJ1-2	CASSQTGSPGGYTF	TGTGCCAGCAGTCAAACAGGTTCCCCTGGGGGCTACACCTTC
TRBV6-1	15	many	TRBD1	TRBJ2-2	CASNPRGSSPGELFF	TGTGCCAGCAATCCCAGGGGGTCGAGTCCCGGGGAGCTGTTTTTT
TRBV10-1	15	many	NA	TRBJ2-3	CASSESGESTDTQYF	TGCGCCAGCAGTGAGTCCGGGGAAAGCACAGATACGCAGTATTTT
TRBV6-4	15	many	TRBD2	TRBJ2-3	CASSEGAGGPDTQYF	TGTGCCAGCAGTGAGGGAGCGGGAGGCCCAGATACGCAGTATTTT
TRBV7-2	14	many	NA	TRBJ2-7	CASSQPPGFYEQYF	TGTGCCAGCAGCCAACCCCCGGGTTTCTACGAGCAGTACTTC
TRBV6-5	15	many	NA	TRBJ2-7	CASSYTEPPSYEQYF	TGTGCCAGCAGTTACACCGAGCCCCCTTCCTACGAGCAGTACTTC
TRBV6-5	16	few	TRBD2	TRBJ2-2	CASSYSLAGVTGELFF	TGTGCCAGCAGTTACTCCCTAGCGGGAGTTACCGGGGAGCTGTTTTTT
TRBV28	15	many	TRBD2	TRBJ2-1	CASQMGGRPYNEQFF	TGTGCCAGTCAAATGGGCGGGAGGCCTTACAATGAGCAGTTCTTC
TRBV20-1	11	many	NA	TRBJ2-7	CSGFGSYEQYF	TGCAGTGGATTCGGAAGCTACGAGCAGTACTTC